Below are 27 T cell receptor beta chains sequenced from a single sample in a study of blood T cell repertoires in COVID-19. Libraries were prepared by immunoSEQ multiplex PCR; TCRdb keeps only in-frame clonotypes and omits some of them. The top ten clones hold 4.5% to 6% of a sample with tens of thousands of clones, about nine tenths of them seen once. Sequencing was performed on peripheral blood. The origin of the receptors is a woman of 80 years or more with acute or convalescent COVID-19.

The CDR3 bases are TGCGCCAGCAGTCAAGGGAAAGTCAGGGGGCAAAATTCTGAAGCTTTCTTT. Its protein product is CASSQGKVRGQNSEAFF. The V gene is TRBV23-1, the J gene TRBJ1-1; the match to TRBD1 covers 8 bases. TRBV23-1 is designated an ORF whose function remains uncertain. Trimming removed 2 bases from V and 6 bases from J; junction bases left unmatched: 14. This CDR3 is 17 amino acids long.

CDR3: CASSPRTVQGGYTF. In nucleotides, the CDR3 is TGTGCCAGCAGCCCCAGGACAGTTCAAGGAGGCTACACCTTC. This chain uses TRBV9 with TRBJ1-2; tentative D call: TRBD1 (6 bases). Trimming shortened V by 4 bases and J by 8 bases, and 18 bases separated the two germline ends. The germline CDR1 and CDR2 sequences are SGDLS and YYNGEE. The CDR3 totals 14 residues.

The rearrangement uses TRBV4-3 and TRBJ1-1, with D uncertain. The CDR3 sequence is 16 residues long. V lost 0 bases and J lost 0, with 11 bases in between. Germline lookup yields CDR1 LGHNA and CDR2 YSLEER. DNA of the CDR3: TGCGCCAGCAGCCAAGAGACTTGGCGGGTGAACACTGAAGCTTTCTTT. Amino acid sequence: CASSQETWRVNTEAFF.

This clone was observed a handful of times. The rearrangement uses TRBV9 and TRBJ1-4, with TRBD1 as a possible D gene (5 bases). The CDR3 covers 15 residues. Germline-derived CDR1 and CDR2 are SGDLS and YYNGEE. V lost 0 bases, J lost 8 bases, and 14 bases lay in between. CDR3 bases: TGTGCCAGCAGCGTAGGCGGGGCGGGTAAAGAAAAACTGTTTTTT. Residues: CASSVGGAGKEKLFF.

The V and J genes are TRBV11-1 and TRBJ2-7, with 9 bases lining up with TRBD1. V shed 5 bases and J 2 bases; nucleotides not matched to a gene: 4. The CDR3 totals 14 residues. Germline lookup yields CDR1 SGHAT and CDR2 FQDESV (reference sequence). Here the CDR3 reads CASSARDRAYEQYF. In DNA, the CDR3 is TGTGCCAGCAGCGCTCGGGACAGGGCCTACGAGCAGTACTTC.

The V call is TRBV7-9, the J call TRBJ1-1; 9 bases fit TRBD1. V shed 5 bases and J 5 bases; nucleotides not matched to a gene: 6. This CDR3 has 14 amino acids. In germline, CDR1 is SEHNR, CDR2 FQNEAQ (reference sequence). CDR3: CASSVGQGSTEAFF. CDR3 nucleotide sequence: TGTGCCAGCAGCGTGGGACAGGGATCTACTGAAGCTTTCTTT.

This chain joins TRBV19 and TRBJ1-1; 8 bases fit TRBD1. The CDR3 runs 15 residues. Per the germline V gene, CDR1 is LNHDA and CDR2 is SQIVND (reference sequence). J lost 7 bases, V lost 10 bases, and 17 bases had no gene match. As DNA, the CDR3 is TGTGCCACCAAGAGACAAGCAGGACAGGGTAATGAAGCTTTCTTT. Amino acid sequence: CATKRQAGQGNEAFF.

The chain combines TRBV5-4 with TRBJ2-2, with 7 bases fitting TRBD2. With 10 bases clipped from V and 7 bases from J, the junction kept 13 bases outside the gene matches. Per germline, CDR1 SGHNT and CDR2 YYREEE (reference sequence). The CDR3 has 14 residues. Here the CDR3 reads CAASGRPGGGELFF. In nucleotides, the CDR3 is TGTGCCGCGTCAGGCAGGCCGGGGGGCGGGGAGCTGTTTTTT.

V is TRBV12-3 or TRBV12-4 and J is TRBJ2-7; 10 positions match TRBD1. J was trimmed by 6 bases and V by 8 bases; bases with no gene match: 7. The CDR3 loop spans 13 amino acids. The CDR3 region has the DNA TGTGCCAGCGTACGACAGGGGGCCGGCGAGCAGTACTTC. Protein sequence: CASVRQGAGEQYF.

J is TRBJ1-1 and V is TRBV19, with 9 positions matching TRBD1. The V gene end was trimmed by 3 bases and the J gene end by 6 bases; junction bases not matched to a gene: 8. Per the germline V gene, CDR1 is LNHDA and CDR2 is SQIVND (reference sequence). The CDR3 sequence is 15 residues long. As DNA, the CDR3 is TGTGCCAGTAGTATTATTGGGACAGGGTTTGCTGAAGCTTTCTTT. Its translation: CASSIIGTGFAEAFF.

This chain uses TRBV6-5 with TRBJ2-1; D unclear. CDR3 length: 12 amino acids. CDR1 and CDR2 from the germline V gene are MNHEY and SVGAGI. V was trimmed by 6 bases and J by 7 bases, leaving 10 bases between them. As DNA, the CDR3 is TGTGCCAGCAGCGGTGACTGGAATGAGCAGTTCTTC. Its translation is CASSGDWNEQFF.

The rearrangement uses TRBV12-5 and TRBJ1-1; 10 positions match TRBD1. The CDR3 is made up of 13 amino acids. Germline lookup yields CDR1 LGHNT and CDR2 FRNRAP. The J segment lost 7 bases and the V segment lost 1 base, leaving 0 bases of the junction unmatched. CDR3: CASGLGTGGEAFF. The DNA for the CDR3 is TGTGCTAGTGGTTTGGGGACAGGGGGTGAAGCTTTCTTT.

For the CDR3, the DNA is TGTGCCAGCAGTATCGACTGGAGAAACACCATATATTTT. This sequence encodes CASSIDWRNTIYF. The genes are TRBV6-2 or TRBV6-3 and TRBJ1-3; D is uncertain. The CDR3 sequence is 13 residues long. CDR1 and CDR2 (germline): MNHEY, SVGEGT. V gave up 5 bases and J gave up 5 bases, with 10 bases separating them.

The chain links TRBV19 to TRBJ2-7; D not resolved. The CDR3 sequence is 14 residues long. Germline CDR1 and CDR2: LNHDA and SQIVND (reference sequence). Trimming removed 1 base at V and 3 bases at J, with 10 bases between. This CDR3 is CASSIGQANYEQYF. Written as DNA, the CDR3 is TGTGCCAGTAGTATAGGGCAGGCGAACTACGAGCAGTACTTC.

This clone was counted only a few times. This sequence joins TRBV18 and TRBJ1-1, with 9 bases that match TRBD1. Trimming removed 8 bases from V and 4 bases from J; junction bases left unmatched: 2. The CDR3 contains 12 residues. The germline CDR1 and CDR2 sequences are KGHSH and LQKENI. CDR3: CASGQGSTEAFF. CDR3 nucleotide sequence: TGTGCCAGCGGACAGGGGTCCACTGAAGCTTTCTTT.

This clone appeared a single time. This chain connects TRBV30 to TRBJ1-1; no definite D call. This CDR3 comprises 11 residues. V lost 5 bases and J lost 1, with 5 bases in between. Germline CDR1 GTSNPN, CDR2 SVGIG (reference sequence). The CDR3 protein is CAWEQNTEAFF. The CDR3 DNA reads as TGTGCCTGGGAGCAGAACACTGAAGCTTTCTTT.

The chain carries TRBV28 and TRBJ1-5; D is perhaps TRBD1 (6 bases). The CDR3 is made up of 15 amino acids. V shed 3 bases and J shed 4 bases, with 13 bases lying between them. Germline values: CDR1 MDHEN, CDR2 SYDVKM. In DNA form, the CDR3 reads TGTGCCAGCAGTTTCTTAGGGGGAGGGAATCAGCCCCAGCATTTT. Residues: CASSFLGGGNQPQHF.

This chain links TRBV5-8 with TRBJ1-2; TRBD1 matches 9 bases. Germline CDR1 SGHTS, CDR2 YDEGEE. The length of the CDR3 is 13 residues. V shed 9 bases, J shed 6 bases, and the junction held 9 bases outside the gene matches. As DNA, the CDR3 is TGTGCCACCTATTGGGACAGGGTAAATGGCTACACCTTC. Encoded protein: CATYWDRVNGYTF.

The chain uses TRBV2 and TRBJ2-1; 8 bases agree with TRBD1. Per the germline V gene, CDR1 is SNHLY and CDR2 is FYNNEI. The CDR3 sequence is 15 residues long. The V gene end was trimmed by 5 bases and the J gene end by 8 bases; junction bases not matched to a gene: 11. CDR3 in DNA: TGTGCCAGCAGTATCCCTCACTCGACAGGGGATGAGCAGTTCTTC. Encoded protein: CASSIPHSTGDEQFF.

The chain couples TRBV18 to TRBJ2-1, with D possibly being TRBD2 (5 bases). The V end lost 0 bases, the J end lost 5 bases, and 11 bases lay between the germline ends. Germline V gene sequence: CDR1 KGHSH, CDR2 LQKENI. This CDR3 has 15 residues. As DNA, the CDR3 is TGTGCCAGCTCACCACCAAATCAGGAGGACAATGAGCAGTTCTTC. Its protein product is CASSPPNQEDNEQFF.

The CDR3 region has the DNA TGTGCCAGCGGACAGGGACAAAATAATTCACCCCTCCACTTT. Protein: CASGQGQNNSPLHF. The chain joins TRBV6-6 to TRBJ1-6; 8 nucleotides align to TRBD1. The CDR3 has 14 residues. Looked up from germline, CDR1 is MNHNY and CDR2 is SVGAGI (reference sequence). With V trimmed by 8 bases and J by 5 bases, 5 bases remained unmatched.

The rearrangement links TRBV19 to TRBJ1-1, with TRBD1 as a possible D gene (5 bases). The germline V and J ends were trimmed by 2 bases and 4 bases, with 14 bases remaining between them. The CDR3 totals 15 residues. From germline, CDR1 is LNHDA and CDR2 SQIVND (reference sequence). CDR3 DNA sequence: TGTGCCAGTAGTATAATGCAGGGAGGATTCACTGAAGCTTTCTTT. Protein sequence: CASSIMQGGFTEAFF.

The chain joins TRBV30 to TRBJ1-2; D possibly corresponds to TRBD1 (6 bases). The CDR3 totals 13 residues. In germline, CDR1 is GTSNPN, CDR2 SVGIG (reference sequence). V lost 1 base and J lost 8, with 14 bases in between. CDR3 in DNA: TGTGCCTGGAGTGAGGGGGAAGGTCTGGGCTACACCTTC. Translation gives CAWSEGEGLGYTF.

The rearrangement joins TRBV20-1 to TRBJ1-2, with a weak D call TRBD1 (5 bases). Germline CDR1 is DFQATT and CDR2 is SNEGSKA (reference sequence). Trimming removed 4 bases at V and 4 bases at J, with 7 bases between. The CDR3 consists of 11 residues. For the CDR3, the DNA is TGCAGTGCTATAACAGGCTATGGCTACACCTTC. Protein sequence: CSAITGYGYTF.

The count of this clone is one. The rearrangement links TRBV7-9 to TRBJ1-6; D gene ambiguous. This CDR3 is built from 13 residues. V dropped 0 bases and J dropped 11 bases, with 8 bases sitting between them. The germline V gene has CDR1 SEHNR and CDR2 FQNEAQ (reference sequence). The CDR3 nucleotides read TGTGCCAGCAGCTTAGCCGGGAATACACCCCTCCACTTT. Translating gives CASSLAGNTPLHF.

The CDR3 sequence: CSAGEALEAFF. In DNA, the CDR3 is TGCAGTGCAGGGGAGGCACTTGAAGCTTTCTTT. V usage is TRBV20-1 and J usage is TRBJ1-1, with D perhaps TRBD1 (5 bases). Germline CDR1 reads DFQATT; CDR2 reads SNEGSKA (reference sequence). V was trimmed by 6 bases and J by 7 bases, leaving 12 bases between them. The CDR3 totals 11 residues.

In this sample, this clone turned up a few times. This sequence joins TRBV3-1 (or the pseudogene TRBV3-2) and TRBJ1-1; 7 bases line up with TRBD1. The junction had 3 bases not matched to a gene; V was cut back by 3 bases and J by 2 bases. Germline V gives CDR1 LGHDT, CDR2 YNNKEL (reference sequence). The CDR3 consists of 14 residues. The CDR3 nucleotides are TGTGCCAGCAGCCAGGGACAGCGAAACACTGAAGCTTTCTTT. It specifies CASSQGQRNTEAFF.